The clone carrying this TCR beta chain occurred many times. This CDR3 contains 14 residues. V shed 5 bases and J shed 5 bases, with 16 bases lying between them. Germline values: CDR1 LNHDA, CDR2 SQIVND (reference sequence). The record originates from a study of naive and memory T cell subsets. A UMI-containing oligonucleotide was joined by 3' ligation to the TCR cDNA template. The SP2 primer and nested alpha and beta constant region primers amplified ligated cDNA in four rounds. Reverse transcription of blood and skin TCR RNA was primed at alpha and beta constant regions. Each CDR3 protein gets one entry after TCRdb re-called the 5' RACE reads with MiXCR. The sample holds tens of thousands of distinct CDR3 sequences; roughly 7% are singletons and the top ten take about 9.8%.

The clonotype originates from a male donor in good health. V and J are TRBV19 and TRBJ2-7; D not resolved. As DNA, the CDR3 is TGTGCCAGTAGTGTCGGCGGCACTTATGACGAGCAGTACTTC. Amino acids: CASSVGGTYDEQYF.